This T cell receptor (beta chain) comes out of a study of response to subunit inactivated influenza vaccine. TCRdb passed the RT-PCR reads through MiXCR, listing each CDR3 protein once. The data show under 850,000 distinct CDR3 sequences, around 18% seen once. Between the trimmed V and J ends, which lost 3 bases and 6 bases, there was a span of 17 bases. The CDR3 is made up of 15 amino acids. Germline V gives CDR1 LGHNA, CDR2 YNFKEQ. Notes on this clonotype: Its target is not known.

Findings and caveats of the study: Authors suggested each seasonal flu vaccination may recruit only limited numbers of new T cells.

The sequencing here drew on PBMCs from blood, taken roughly 5 days after vaccination. The chain employs TRBV4-2 and TRBJ1-2; D is unclear. The sequence was obtained from a man aged 45-65 years who received an inactivated influenza vaccine. The CDR3 loop is CASSQASQIGDGYTF. The CDR3 bases are TGTGCCAGCAGCCAGGCAAGTCAGATAGGAGATGGCTACACCTTC.